This T cell receptor (beta chain) was sequenced for a study of CD8 T cells in ankylosing spondylitis. TCRdb fed the 5' RACE reads into MiXCR, producing one record per CDR3 protein. The repertoire includes approximately 340,000 distinct CDR3 sequences, over 12% of them detected once, and approximately 0.99% sits in the top ten. This clonotype showed up many times. The antigen remains undetermined. Germline V gene lookup returns CDR1 SGHKS and CDR2 YYEKEE (reference sequence). V was pared by 3 bases and J by 10 bases, with 15 bases of the junction left unmatched. The CDR3 runs 16 residues. Findings and caveats of the study: Reactive arthritis synovial fluid and blood were previously reported to contain some motif variants. A motif of 8 or 9 highly homologous TCR beta variants was seen as apparently characteristic of ankylosing spondylitis blood. Disease-linked clones proved CD8+ and comparatively uncommon in peripheral blood.

V gene TRBV5-5 combines with J gene TRBJ1-1; 10 bases fit TRBD1. The sequence was collected from a male donor with ankylosing spondylitis or in good health (not recorded which). Sequences were obtained from blood, either unsorted or a sorted T cell fraction (not recorded which). This CDR3 is CASSWDRGDPTSRAFF. DNA for the CDR3: TGTGCCAGCAGCTGGGACAGGGGAGACCCGACTTCAAGAGCTTTCTTT.